The 17 T cell receptor beta chains given below trace back to one sample, sequenced in a study of shared T cell receptors in the human thymus. Profiled with immunoSEQ multiplex PCR; TCRdb holds only in-frame clones, not every one. The profile shows 720,000 or so clones, over 75% of them singletons. The same specimen was also included in a second study, on human thymus T cells.

The specimen sequenced was thymocytes. The receptors derive from a girl less than two years old with a congenital heart defect.

The rearrangement links TRBV6-1 to TRBJ1-5; no reliable D call. The CDR3 is 15 residues long. Germline V gene sequence: CDR1 MNHNS, CDR2 SASEGT. V shed 6 bases and J shed 0 bases, with 12 bases lying between them. The CDR3 loop is CASRGYSLSNQPQHF. The CDR3 region has the DNA TGTGCCAGCAGGGGTTACAGTCTTAGCAATCAGCCCCAGCATTTT.

V and J are TRBV5-1 and TRBJ2-1; 10 bases match TRBD2. V was pared by 1 base and J by 8 bases, with 12 bases of the junction left unmatched. Germline lookup yields CDR1 SGHRS and CDR2 YFSETQ. This CDR3 is 17 amino acids long. CDR3: CASSLSEAGGPTDEQFF. The CDR3 region has the DNA TGCGCCAGCAGCTTGTCGGAAGCGGGGGGGCCGACGGATGAGCAGTTCTTC.

The genes are TRBV4-1 and TRBJ2-3; D perhaps matches TRBD1 (6 bases). This CDR3 has 17 amino acids. The V and J ends lost 2 bases and 0 bases respectively, with 15 bases between them. Germline lookup yields CDR1 MGHRA and CDR2 YSYEKL. This CDR3 is CASSQPQGRHSTDTQYF. DNA for the CDR3: TGCGCCAGCAGCCAACCACAGGGACGGCACAGCACAGATACGCAGTATTTT.

This clone was observed a handful of times. The chain links TRBV10-2 to TRBJ2-1; 9 nucleotides match TRBD1. Germline lookup yields CDR1 WSHSY and CDR2 SAAADI. This CDR3 comprises 15 residues. With V trimmed by 6 bases and J by 4 bases, 7 bases remained unmatched. CDR3: CASSGTGGVYNEQFF. The CDR3 bases are TGCGCCAGCAGCGGAACAGGGGGCGTATACAATGAGCAGTTCTTC.

CDR3: CASSHTSGGAVGNEQFF. The CDR3 region has the DNA TGCGCCAGCAGCCATACTAGCGGGGGGGCCGTGGGCAATGAGCAGTTCTTC. The chain uses TRBV4-1 and TRBJ2-1; 13 nucleotides match TRBD2. This CDR3 is 17 amino acids long. Germline CDR1 MGHRA, CDR2 YSYEKL. With 3 bases clipped from V and 6 bases from J, the junction kept 8 bases outside the gene matches.

This chain uses TRBV5-4 with TRBJ2-7; D might be TRBD1 (5 bases). The CDR3 runs 15 residues. The germline gives CDR1 SGHNT, CDR2 YYREEE (reference sequence). The V gene lost 4 bases and the J gene lost 3 bases, with 17 bases spanning the gap. The CDR3 region has the DNA TGTGCCAGCAGCCCGGAGACAGTACCCGTCTACGAGCAGTACTTC. Protein sequence: CASSPETVPVYEQYF. The full variable domain, in which reference TRBV5-4 and TRBJ2-7 provide the parts outside the CDR3, is ETGVTQSPTHLIKTRGQQVTLRCSSQSGHNTVSWYQQALGQGPQFIFQYYREEENGRGNFPPRFSGLQFPNYSSELNVNALELDDSALYLCASSPETVPVYEQYFGPGTRLTVT.

This clone was picked up a small number of times. The rearrangement joins TRBV2 to TRBJ1-2; TRBD1 is a possible D gene (6 bases). The CDR3 is made up of 18 amino acids. Germline lookup yields CDR1 SNHLY and CDR2 FYNNEI. The V end lost 4 bases, the J end lost 4 bases, and 25 bases lay between the germline ends. CDR3 bases: TGTGCCAGCAGTGGGGCTGAGTACAGGGCTATGCAGGGCTATGGCTACACCTTC. Translated, it gives CASSGAEYRAMQGYGYTF.

This chain uses TRBV4-1 with TRBJ1-2; D remains ambiguous. This CDR3 comprises 15 residues. Germline V lookup: CDR1 MGHRA, CDR2 YSYEKL. Trimming stripped 1 base from V and 6 bases from J, with 15 bases between. In DNA form, the CDR3 reads TGCGCCAGCAGCCAAGCCTTAGAGGGCGGGGATGGCTACACCTTC. This sequence encodes CASSQALEGGDGYTF.

This chain uses TRBV9 with TRBJ2-7, with a possible D match to TRBD1 (7 bases). V lost 1 base to trimming and J lost 3 bases, with 23 bases between them. The CDR3 totals 18 residues. Per germline, CDR1 SGDLS and CDR2 YYNGEE. CDR3: CASSVRGETGSFVYEQYF. The CDR3 DNA is TGTGCCAGCAGCGTAAGGGGGGAGACAGGGTCTTTTGTCTACGAGCAGTACTTC.

The rearrangement joins TRBV5-4 to TRBJ2-5, with D possibly matching TRBD2 (5 bases). This CDR3 is 12 amino acids long. V was shortened by 1 base and J by 5 bases, with 6 bases between the two germline ends. The germline CDR1 and CDR2 sequences are SGHNT and YYREEE (reference sequence). CDR3 region: CASSLTGETQYF. DNA of the CDR3: TGTGCCAGCAGCTTGACGGGGGAGACCCAGTACTTC.

The chain combines TRBV6-1 with TRBJ1-2; D remains ambiguous. Germline CDR1 MNHNS, CDR2 SASEGT. The V end lost 2 bases, the J end lost 4 bases, and 26 bases lay between the germline ends. This CDR3 region has 19 residues. CDR3 nucleotide sequence: TGTGCCAGCAGTGAAATTGGCAGGATTTACCCTCGGCCTTTCTATGGCTACACCTTC. Its translation is CASSEIGRIYPRPFYGYTF.

V usage is TRBV19 and J usage is TRBJ1-2; D might be TRBD1 (6 bases). The ends were cut back, 5 bases at V and 2 bases at J, with 18 bases in the middle. There are 16 residues in the CDR3. Germline V gene sequence: CDR1 LNHDA, CDR2 SQIVND (reference sequence). DNA of the CDR3: TGTGCCAGTAGTCATGGGGGAGGGGGGCCGAACTATGGCTACACCTTC. It codes for CASSHGGGGPNYGYTF.

Here the CDR3 reads CASGPQGPYSNQPQHF. The DNA for the CDR3 is TGTGCTAGTGGCCCTCAGGGGCCCTATAGCAATCAGCCCCAGCATTTT. The chain uses TRBV12-5 and TRBJ1-5; a weak D match, TRBD1 (6 bases). The CDR3 contains 16 residues. Germline CDR1 and CDR2: LGHNT and FRNRAP. Between the trimmed V and J ends, which lost 6 bases and 0 bases, there was a span of 15 bases.

This chain links TRBV12-5 with TRBJ1-5; TRBD1 aligns across 10 bases. V was pared by 1 base and J by 2 bases, with 2 bases of the junction left unmatched. CDR3 length: 16 amino acids. Germline-derived CDR1 and CDR2 are LGHNT and FRNRAP. The CDR3 here is CASGLGDRGGNQPQHF. In DNA, the CDR3 is TGTGCTAGTGGTTTGGGGGACAGGGGTGGCAATCAGCCCCAGCATTTT.

The chain uses TRBV15 and TRBJ2-2; 7 positions match TRBD2. Germline lookup yields CDR1 LNHNV and CDR2 YYDKDF (reference sequence). The CDR3 length is 18 residues. J lost 5 bases, V lost 4 bases, and 16 bases had no gene match. This CDR3 reads CATSIEGRLAVLTGELFF. CDR3 DNA sequence: TGTGCCACCAGCATCGAAGGGAGACTAGCCGTCCTTACCGGGGAGCTGTTTTTT.

A single count supports this clone. Other DNA variants within this sample encode the same CDR3. The gene calls are TRBV9 and TRBJ1-1; D unresolved. Germline assignment: CDR1 SGDLS and CDR2 YYNGEE. The CDR3 spans 21 residues. The V end was cut by 0 bases, the J end by 2 bases, with 29 bases between. CDR3 in DNA: TGTGCCAGCAGCGTAGTCTACCCACTTCAAGTGGGCGCGCAATCCAACACTGAAGCTTTCTTT. It yields the protein CASSVVYPLQVGAQSNTEAFF.

The V call is TRBV5-4, the J call TRBJ1-2; D not certain. This CDR3 has 19 residues. Per the germline V gene, CDR1 is SGHNT and CDR2 is YYREEE (reference sequence). V was cut by 1 base and J by 4 bases, with 26 bases left in between. The CDR3: CASSLFAWAHKSPIYGYTF. The CDR3 nucleotides are TGTGCCAGCAGCTTGTTTGCCTGGGCACATAAATCCCCCATCTATGGCTACACCTTC.